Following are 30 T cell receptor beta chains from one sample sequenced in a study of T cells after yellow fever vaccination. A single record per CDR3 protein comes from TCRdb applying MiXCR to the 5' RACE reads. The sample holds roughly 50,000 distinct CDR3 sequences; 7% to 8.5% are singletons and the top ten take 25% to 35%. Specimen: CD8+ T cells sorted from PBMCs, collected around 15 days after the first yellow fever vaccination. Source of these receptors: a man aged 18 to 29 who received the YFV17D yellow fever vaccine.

The CDR3 DNA reads TGCAGCGGGGAGGGGAGCTCCTACAATGAGCAGTTCTTC. Translating gives CSGEGSSYNEQFF. The rearrangement links TRBV29-1 to TRBJ2-1; 7 nucleotides agree with TRBD2. The CDR3 loop spans 13 amino acids. Trimming cost V 7 bases and J 0 bases; bases outside gene matches: 3. The germline V gene has CDR1 SQVTM and CDR2 ANQGSEA.

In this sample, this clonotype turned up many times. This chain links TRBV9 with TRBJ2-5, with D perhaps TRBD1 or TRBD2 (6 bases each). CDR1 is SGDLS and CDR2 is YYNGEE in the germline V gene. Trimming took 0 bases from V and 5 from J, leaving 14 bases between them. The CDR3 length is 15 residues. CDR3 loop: CASSVEWGAGETQYF. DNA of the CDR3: TGTGCCAGCAGCGTAGAATGGGGGGCTGGGGAGACCCAGTACTTC.

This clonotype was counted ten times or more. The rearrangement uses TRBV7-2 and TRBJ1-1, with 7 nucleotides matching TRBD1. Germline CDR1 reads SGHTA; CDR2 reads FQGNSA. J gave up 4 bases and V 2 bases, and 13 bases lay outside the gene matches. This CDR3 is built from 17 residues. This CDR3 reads CASSLRGRGELSTEAFF. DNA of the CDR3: TGTGCCAGCAGCTTACGGGGCAGGGGGGAGTTGAGCACTGAAGCTTTCTTT.

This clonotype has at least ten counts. DNA of the CDR3: TGTGCCAGCAGCTTAGATCAGGGGATTGCTCAGCCCCAGCATTTT. Translated, it gives CASSLDQGIAQPQHF. This chain connects TRBV5-5 to TRBJ1-5; perhaps TRBD1 as D (6 bases). Per the germline V gene, CDR1 is SGHKS and CDR2 is YYEKEE (reference sequence). This CDR3 has 15 amino acids. V was clipped by 2 bases and J by 6 bases, with 15 bases between them.

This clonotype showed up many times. CDR3 residues: CASSATSGGAYEQFF. Written as DNA, the CDR3 is TGTGCCAGCAGCGCGACTAGCGGGGGGGCCTATGAGCAGTTCTTC. This chain uses TRBV7-3 with TRBJ2-1; 14 nucleotides align to TRBD2. With 5 bases clipped from V and 8 bases from J, the junction kept 5 bases outside the gene matches. The CDR3 spans 15 residues. Per germline, CDR1 SGHTA and CDR2 FQGTGA.

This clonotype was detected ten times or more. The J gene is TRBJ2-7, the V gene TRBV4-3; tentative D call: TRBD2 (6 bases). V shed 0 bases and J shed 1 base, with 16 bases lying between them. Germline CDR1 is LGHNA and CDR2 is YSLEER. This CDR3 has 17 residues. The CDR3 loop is CASSQDRRDGESYEQYV. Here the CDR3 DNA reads TGCGCCAGCAGCCAAGATCGGCGGGACGGAGAATCCTACGAGCAGTACGTC.

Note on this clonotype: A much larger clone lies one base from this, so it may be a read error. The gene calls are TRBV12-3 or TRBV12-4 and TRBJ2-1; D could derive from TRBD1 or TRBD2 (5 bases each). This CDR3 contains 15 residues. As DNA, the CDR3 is TGTTCCAGCAGTTTAGCGCAGGGAAAGGTGTATGAGCAGTTCTTC. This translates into CSSSLAQGKVYEQFF.

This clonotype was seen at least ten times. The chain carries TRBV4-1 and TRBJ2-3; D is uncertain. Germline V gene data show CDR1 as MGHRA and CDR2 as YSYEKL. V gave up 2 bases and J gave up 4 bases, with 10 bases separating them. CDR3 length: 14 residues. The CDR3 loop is CASSQTPIADTQYF. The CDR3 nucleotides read TGCGCCAGCAGCCAAACCCCCATCGCAGATACGCAGTATTTT.

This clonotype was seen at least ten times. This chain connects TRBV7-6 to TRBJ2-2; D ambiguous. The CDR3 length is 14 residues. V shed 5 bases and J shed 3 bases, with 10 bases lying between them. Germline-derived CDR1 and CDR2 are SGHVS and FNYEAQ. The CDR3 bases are TGTGCCAGCAGCCGTCGCGCTGACACCGGGGAGCTGTTTTTT. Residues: CASSRRADTGELFF.

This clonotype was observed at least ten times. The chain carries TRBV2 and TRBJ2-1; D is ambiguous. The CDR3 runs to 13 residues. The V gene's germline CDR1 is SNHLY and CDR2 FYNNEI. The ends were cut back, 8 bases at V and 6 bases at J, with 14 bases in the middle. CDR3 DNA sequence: TGTGCCAGCTTGTCCGAAGTAGTCAATGAGCAGTTCTTC. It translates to CASLSEVVNEQFF.

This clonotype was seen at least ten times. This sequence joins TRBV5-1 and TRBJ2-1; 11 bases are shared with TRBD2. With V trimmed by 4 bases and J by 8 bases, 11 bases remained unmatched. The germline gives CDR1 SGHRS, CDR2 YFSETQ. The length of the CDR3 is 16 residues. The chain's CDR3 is CASSGLLAGGSYEQFF. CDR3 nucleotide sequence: TGCGCCAGCAGCGGCCTTTTAGCGGGGGGGTCCTATGAGCAGTTCTTC.

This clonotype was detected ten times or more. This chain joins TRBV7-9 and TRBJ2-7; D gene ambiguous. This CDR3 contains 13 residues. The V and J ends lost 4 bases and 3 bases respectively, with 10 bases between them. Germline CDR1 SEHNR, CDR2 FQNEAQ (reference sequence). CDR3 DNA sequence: TGTGCCAGCAGCTCCGGGTCGAGCTACGAGCAGTACTTC. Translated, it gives CASSSGSSYEQYF.

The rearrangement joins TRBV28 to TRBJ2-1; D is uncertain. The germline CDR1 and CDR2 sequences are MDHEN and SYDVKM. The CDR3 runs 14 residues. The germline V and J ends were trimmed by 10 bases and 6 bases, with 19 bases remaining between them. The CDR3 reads CAISPGLLCNEQFF. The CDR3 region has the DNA TGTGCCATCAGCCCCGGGCTCCTCTGCAATGAGCAGTTCTTC.

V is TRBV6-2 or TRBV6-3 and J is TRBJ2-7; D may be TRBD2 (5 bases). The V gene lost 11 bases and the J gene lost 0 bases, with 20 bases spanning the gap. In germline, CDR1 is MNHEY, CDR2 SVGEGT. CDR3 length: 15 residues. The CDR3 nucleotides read TGTGCCGTCACTAGAACCTCACTGGCCTCCTACGAGCAGTACTTC. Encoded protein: CAVTRTSLASYEQYF.

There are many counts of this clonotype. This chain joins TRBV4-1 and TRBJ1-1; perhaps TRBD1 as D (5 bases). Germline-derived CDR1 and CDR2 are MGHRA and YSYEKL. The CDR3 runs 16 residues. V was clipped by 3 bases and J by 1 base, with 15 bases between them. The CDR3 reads CASSHLGEQTNTEAFF. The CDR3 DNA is TGCGCCAGCAGCCACCTGGGGGAACAGACGAACACTGAAGCTTTCTTT.

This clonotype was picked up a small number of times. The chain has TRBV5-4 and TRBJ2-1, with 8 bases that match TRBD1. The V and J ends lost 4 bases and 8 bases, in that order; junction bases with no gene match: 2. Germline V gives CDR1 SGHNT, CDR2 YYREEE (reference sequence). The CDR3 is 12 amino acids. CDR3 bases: TGTGCCAGCAGCCAGACAGGGGATGAGCAGTTCTTC. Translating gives CASSQTGDEQFF.

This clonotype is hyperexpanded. This CDR3 reads CASSAPAGVGEQYF. The CDR3 DNA sequence: TGTGCCAGCAGCGCCCCAGCGGGGGTCGGCGAGCAGTACTTC. V usage is TRBV7-9 and J usage is TRBJ2-7, with 8 nucleotides matching TRBD2. The CDR3 loop spans 14 amino acids. J was trimmed by 6 bases and V by 5 bases; bases with no gene match: 9. Per the germline V gene, CDR1 is SEHNR and CDR2 is FQNEAQ (reference sequence).

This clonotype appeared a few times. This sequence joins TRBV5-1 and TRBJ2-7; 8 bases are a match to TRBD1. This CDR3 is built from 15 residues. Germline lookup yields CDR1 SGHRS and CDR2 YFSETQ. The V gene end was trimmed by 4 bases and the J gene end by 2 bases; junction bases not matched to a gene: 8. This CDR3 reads CASSPGQGGPYEQYV. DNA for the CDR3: TGCGCCAGCAGCCCAGGACAGGGAGGTCCCTACGAGCAGTACGTC.

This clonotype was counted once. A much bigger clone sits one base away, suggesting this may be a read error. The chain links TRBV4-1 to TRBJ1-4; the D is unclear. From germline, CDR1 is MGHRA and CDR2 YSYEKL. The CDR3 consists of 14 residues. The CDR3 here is CTSSQDPTLEKLFF. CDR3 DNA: TGCACCAGCAGCCAAGACCCGACTTTGGAAAAACTGTTTTTT.

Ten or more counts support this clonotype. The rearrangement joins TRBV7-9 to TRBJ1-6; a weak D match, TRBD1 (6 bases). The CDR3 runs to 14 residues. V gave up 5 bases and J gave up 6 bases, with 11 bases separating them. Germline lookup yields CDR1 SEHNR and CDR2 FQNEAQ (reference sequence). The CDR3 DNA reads TGTGCCAGCAGCGCAGGACAGCTTAATTCACCCCTCCACTTT. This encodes CASSAGQLNSPLHF.

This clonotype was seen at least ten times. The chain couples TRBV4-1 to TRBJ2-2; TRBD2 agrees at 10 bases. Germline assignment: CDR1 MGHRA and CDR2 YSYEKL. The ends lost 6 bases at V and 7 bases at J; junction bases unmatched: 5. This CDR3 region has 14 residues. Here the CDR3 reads CASRAGGLIGELFF. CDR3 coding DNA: TGCGCCAGCAGAGCGGGGGGGCTGATCGGGGAGCTGTTTTTT.

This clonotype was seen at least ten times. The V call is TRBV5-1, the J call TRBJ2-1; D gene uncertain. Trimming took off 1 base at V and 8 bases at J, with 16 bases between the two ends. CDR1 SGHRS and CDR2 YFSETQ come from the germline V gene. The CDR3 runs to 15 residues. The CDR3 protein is CASSLTAITSDEQFF. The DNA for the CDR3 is TGCGCCAGCAGCTTGACCGCCATAACTTCGGATGAGCAGTTCTTC.

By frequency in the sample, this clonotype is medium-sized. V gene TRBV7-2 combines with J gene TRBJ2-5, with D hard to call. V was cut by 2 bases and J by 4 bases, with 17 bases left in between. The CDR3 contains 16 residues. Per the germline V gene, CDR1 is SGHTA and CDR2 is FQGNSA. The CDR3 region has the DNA TGTGCCAGCAGCTTATGGGATACTGGCCCCCTAGAGACCCAGTACTTC. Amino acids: CASSLWDTGPLETQYF.

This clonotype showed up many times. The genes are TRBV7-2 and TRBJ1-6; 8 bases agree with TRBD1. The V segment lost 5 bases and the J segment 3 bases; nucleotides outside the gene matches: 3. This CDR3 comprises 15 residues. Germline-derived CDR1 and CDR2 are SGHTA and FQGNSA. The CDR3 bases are TGTGCCAGCAGCGTAGGACAGGGCTATAATTCACCCCTCCACTTT. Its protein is CASSVGQGYNSPLHF.

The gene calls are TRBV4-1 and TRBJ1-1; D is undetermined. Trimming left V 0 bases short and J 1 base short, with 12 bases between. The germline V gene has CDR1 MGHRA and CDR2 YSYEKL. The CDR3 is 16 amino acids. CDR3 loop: CASSQDNGPWNTEAFF. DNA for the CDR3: TGCGCCAGCAGCCAAGACAACGGACCCTGGAACACTGAAGCTTTCTTT.

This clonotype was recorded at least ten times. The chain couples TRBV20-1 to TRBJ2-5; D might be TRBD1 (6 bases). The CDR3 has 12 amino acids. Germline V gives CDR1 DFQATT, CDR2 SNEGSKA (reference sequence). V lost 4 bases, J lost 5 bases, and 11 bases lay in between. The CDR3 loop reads CSATQGWETQYF. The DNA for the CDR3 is TGCAGTGCTACACAGGGTTGGGAGACCCAGTACTTC.

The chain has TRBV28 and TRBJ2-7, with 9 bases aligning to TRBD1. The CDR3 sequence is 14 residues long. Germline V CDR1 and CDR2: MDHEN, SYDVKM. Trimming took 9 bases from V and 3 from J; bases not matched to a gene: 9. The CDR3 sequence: CARSPGTGCYEQYF. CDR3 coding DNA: TGTGCCAGGAGCCCCGGGACAGGGTGCTACGAGCAGTACTTC.

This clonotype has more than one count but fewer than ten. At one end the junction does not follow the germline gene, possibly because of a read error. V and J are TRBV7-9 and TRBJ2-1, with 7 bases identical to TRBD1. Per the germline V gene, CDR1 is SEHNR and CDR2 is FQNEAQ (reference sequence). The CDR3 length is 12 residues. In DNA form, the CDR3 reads TGTGCCAGCAGCCCAGACAGGGTAGCGTGGCTCTTC. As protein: CASSPDRVAWLF. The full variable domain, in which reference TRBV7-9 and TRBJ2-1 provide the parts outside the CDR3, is DTGVSQNPRHKITKRGQNVTFRCDPISEHNRLYWYRQTLGQGPEFLTYFQNEAQLEKSRLLSDRFSAERPKGSFSTLEIQRTEQGDSAMYLCASSPDRVAWLFGPGTRLTVL.

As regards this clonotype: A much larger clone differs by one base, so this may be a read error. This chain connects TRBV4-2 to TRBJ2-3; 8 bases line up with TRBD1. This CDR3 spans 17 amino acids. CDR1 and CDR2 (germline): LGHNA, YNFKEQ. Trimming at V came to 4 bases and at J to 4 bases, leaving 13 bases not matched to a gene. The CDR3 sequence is CASSRWGDRSSADTQYF. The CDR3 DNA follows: TGTGCCAGCAGCCGCTGGGGGGACAGGTCGAGCGCAGATACGCAGTATTTT.

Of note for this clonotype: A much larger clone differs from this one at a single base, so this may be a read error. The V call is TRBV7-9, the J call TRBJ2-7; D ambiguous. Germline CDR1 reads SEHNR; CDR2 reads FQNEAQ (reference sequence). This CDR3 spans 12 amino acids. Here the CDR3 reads CTSSLVTSEQYV. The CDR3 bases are TGTACCAGCAGCTTAGTGACGAGCGAGCAGTACGTC.